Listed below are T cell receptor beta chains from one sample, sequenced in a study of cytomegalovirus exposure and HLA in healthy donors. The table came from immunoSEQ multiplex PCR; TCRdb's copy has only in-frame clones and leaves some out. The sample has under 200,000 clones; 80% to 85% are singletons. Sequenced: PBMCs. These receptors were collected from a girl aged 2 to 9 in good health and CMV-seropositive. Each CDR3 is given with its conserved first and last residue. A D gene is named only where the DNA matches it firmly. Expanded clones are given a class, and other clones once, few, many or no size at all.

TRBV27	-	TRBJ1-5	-	TGTGCCAGCAGGTTGGGCGCTTCCAATCAGCCCCAGCATTTT	CASRLGASNQPQHF
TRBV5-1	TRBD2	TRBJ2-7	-	TGCGCCAGCAGCTTTCCATTGACTAGCGGGAGTGGCGAGCAGTACTTC	CASSFPLTSGSGEQYF
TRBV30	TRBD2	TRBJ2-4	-	TGTGCCTGGAGAGCGACTAGCGGGAGGGAATACAAAAACATTCAGTACTTC	CAWRATSGREYKNIQYF
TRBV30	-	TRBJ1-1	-	TGTGCCTGGCTCCCCAGGAACACTGAAGCTTTCTTT	CAWLPRNTEAFF
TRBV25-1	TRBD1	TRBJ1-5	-	TGTGCCAGCGGGTACGGGACAGGTAGCCAACCCCAGCATTTT	CASGYGTGSQPQHF
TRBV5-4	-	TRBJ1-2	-	TGTGCCAGCAGCTTGGTGGGCACAGCTAACTATGGCTACACCTTC	CASSLVGTANYGYTF
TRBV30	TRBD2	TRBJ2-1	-	TGTGCCTGGAGTTATGGCTCGGGAGGATTCCACAATGAGCAGTTCTTC	CAWSYGSGGFHNEQFF
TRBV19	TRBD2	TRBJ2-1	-	TGTGCCAGTAGTATAAGCGGGGCGGGGACCTCCTACAATGAGCAGTTCTTC	CASSISGAGTSYNEQFF
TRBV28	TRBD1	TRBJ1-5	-	TGTGCCAGCAGTTCAGGGGGCCAGCCCCAGCATTTT	CASSSGGQPQHF
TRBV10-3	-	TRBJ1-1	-	TGTGCCATCAGTGAGTCGTCGGGGAACACTGAAGCTTTCTTT	CAISESSGNTEAFF
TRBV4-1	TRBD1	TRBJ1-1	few	TGCGCCAGCAGCGGCGAGGGACAGGGCACTGAAGCTTTCTTT	CASSGEGQGTEAFF
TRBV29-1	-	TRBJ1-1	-	TGCGGCGTGCAAAAGGGGGGGGCTGAAGCTTTCTTT	CGVQKGGAEAFF
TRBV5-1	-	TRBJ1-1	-	TGCGCCAGCAGCTTGGGTGCTATGAACACTGAAGCTTTCTTT	CASSLGAMNTEAFF
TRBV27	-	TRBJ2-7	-	TGTGCCAGCAGTAATCCGGGACTCCTCTCCTACGAGCAGTACTTC	CASSNPGLLSYEQYF
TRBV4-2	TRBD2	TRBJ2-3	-	TGTGCCAGCAGCCAAGAACCAGCGGGAGCTCTCACAGATACGCAGTATTTT	CASSQEPAGALTDTQYF
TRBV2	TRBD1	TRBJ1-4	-	TGTGCCAGCAGAAGAGACAGGGCGGTTGAAAAACTGTTTTTT	CASRRDRAVEKLFF
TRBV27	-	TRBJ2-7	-	TGTGCCAGCAGTTTAGGGCTCCACTCCTACGAGCAGTACTTC	CASSLGLHSYEQYF
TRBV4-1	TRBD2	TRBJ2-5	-	TGCGCCAGCAGCCGGACTAGCGGGAGGTGGGACGGAGAGACCCAGTACTTC	CASSRTSGRWDGETQYF
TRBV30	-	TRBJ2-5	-	TGTGCCTGGAGTGTACGAGGCCAGTGGTCAGAGACCCAGTACTTC	CAWSVRGQWSETQYF
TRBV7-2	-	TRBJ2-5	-	TGTGCCAGCACCCTACCGCCAGAGACCCAGTACTTC	CASTLPPETQYF
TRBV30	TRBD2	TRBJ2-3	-	TGTGCCTGGAGTGTACTAGCGGGGGGAGATACGCAGTATTTT	CAWSVLAGGDTQYF
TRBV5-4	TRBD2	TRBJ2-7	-	TGTGCCAGCAGCTTGGGACTAGCGGGAGTTCCAAGCTCCTACGAGCAGTACTTC	CASSLGLAGVPSSYEQYF
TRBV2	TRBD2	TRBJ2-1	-	TGTGCCAGCAGTGAAGTGGGTAGCGGGAGGCTCCCCTCGCACTACAATGAGCAGTTCTTC	CASSEVGSGRLPSHYNEQFF
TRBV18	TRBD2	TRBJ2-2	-	TGTGCCAGCTCACCGGGTCGGACTAGCCCAATCGGGGAGCTGTTTTTT	CASSPGRTSPIGELFF
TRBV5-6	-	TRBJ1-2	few	TGTGCCAGCAGCTTCCCGGGACACCGGCCCCGGATTGTGGATGGCTACACCTTC	CASSFPGHRPRIVDGYTF